This T cell receptor beta chain was identified in a study of blood T cell repertoires in COVID-19. About the research overall: Sites in the United States, Italy and Spain provided acute and convalescent COVID-19 samples.

Germline CDR1 is SGHAT and CDR2 is FQNNGV. V was clipped by 1 base and J by 5 bases, with 8 bases between them. The CDR3 spans 14 residues. Assay: immunoSEQ multiplex PCR; the TCRdb copy retains only in-frame clones and omits some. The sample includes some 310,000 clones, under 90% of them seen just once. The rearrangement joins TRBV11-2 to TRBJ2-2; TRBD2 is a possible D gene (6 bases). The receptor comes from a woman aged 25 to 39 who had recovered from COVID-19. Source material: PBMCs or T cells enriched from blood (not recorded which). This chain's CDR3 is CASSLAGLTGELFF. The CDR3 bases are TGTGCCAGCAGCTTAGCGGGACTTACCGGGGAGCTGTTTTTT.